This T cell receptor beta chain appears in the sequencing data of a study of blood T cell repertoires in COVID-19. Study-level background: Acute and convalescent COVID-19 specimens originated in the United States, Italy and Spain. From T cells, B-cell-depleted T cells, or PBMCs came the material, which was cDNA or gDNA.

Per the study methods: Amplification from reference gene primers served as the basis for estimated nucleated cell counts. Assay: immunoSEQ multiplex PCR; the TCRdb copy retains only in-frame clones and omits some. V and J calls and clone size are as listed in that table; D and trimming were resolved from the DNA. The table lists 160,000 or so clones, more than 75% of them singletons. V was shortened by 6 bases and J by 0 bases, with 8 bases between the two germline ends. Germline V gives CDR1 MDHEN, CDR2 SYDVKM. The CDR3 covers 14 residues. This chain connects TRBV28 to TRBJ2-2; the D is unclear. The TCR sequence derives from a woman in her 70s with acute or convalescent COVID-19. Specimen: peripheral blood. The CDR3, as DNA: TGTGCCAGCAGGCAGTCAACGAACACCGGGGAGCTGTTTTTT. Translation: CASRQSTNTGELFF.